This T cell receptor beta chain was sequenced in a study of T cells in localized non-small cell lung cancer. Germline V gene sequence: CDR1 SGHAT, CDR2 FQNNGV. CDR3 length equals 14 residues. V trimming: 5 bases; J trimming: 6 bases; junction bases outside the gene matches: 7. Only in-frame clones appear in the TCRdb table, and some are missing; sequencing was by immunoSEQ multiplex PCR. The sample lists under 75,000 clones; roughly nine tenths were seen once. The receptor was isolated from a male donor aged 60 or older with stage III squamous cell lung carcinoma. The sequences come from peripheral blood, collected before any cancer treatment. The chain is built from TRBV11-2 and TRBJ1-3; 7 positions match TRBD1. The chain's CDR3 is CASSPTGKSNTIYF. The CDR3 DNA reads TGTGCCAGCAGCCCGACAGGGAAATCAAACACCATATATTTT.